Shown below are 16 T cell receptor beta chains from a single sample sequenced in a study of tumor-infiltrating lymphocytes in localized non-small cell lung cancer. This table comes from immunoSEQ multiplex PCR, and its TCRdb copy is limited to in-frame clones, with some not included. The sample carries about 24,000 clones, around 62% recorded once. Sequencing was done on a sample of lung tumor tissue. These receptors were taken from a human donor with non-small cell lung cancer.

DNA for the CDR3: TGTGCCAGCAGCCCTGAGCCTAGCGGGACATACGAGCAGTACTTC. Amino acids: CASSPEPSGTYEQYF. The chain is built from TRBV9 and TRBJ2-7, with 9 nucleotides matching TRBD2. In germline, CDR1 is SGDLS, CDR2 YYNGEE. After removal of 4 bases from V and 4 bases from J, the junction contained 9 bases not matched to a gene. The CDR3 length is 15 residues.

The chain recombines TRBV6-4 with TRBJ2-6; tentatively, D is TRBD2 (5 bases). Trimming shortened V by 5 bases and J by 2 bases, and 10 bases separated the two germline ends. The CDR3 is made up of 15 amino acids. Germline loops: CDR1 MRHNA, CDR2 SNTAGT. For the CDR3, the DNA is TGTGCCAGCAGTTACGGGGTTGCTGGGGCCAACGTCCTGACTTTC. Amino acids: CASSYGVAGANVLTF.

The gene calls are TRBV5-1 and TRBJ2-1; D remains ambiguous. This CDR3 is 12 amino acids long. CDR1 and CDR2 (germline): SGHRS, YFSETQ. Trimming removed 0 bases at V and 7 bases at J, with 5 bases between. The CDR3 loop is CASSLDGNEQFF. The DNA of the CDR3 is TGCGCCAGCAGCTTGGACGGGAATGAGCAGTTCTTC. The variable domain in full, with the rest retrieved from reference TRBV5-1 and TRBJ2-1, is KAGVTQTPRYLIKTRGQQVTLSCSPISGHRSVSWYQQTPGQGLQFLFEYFSETQRNKGNFPGRFSGRQFSNSRSEMNVSTLELGDSALYLCASSLDGNEQFFGPGTRLTVL.

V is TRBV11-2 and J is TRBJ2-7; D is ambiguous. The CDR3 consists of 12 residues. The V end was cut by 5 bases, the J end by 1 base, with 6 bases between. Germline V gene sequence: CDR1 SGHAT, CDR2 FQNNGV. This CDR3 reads CASSLNSYEQYF. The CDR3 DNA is TGTGCCAGCAGCCTGAATTCCTACGAGCAGTACTTC. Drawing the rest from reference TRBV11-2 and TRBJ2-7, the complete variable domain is EAGVAQSPRYKIIEKRQSVAFWCNPISGHATLYWYQQILGQGPKLLIQFQNNGVVDDSQLPKDRFSAERLKGVDSTLKIQPAKLEDSAVYLCASSLNSYEQYFGPGTRLTVT.

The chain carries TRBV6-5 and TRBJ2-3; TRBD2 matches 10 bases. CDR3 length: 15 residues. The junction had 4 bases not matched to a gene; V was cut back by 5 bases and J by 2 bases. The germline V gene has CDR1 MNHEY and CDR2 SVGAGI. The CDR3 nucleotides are TGTGCCAGCAGTCCTAGCGGGAGCCCCACAGATACGCAGTATTTT. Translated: CASSPSGSPTDTQYF.

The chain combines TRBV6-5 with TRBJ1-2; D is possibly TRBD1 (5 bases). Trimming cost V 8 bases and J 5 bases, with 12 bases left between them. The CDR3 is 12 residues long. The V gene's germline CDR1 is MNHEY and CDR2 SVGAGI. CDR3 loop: CASAPGLYGYTF. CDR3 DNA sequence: TGTGCCAGCGCACCGGGACTTTATGGCTACACCTTC.

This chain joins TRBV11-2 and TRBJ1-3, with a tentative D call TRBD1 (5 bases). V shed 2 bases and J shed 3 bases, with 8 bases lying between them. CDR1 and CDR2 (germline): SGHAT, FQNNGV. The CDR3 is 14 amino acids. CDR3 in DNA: TGTGCCAGCAGCTTAAAGGGGTATGGAAACACCATATATTTT. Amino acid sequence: CASSLKGYGNTIYF.

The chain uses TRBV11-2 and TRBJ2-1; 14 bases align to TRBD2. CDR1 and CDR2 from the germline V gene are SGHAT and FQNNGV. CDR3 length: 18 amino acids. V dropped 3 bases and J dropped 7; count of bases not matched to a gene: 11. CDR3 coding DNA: TGTGCCAGCAGCTTTTTCAAGGGACTAGCGGGAGTTGGAAATGAGCAGTTCTTC. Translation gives CASSFFKGLAGVGNEQFF.

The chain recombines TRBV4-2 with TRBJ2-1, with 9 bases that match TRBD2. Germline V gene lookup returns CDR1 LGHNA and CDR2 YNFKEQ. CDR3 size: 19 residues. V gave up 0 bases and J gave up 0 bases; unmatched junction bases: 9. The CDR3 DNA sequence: TGTGCCAGCAGCCAAGATCCGGCTAGCGGGATCAGCTCCTACAATGAGCAGTTCTTC. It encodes CASSQDPASGISSYNEQFF.

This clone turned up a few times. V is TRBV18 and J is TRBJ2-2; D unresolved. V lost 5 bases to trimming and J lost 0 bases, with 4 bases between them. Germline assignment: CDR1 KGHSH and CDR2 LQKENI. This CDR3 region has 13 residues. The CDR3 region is CASSSSNTGELFF. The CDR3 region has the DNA TGTGCCAGCTCAAGTTCGAACACCGGGGAGCTGTTTTTT.

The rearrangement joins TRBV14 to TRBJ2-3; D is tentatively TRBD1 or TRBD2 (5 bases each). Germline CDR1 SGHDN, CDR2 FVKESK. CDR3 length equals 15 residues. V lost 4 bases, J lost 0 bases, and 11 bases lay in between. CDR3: CASSPGTTSTDTQYF. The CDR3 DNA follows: TGTGCCAGCAGCCCCGGGACCACCAGCACAGATACGCAGTATTTT.

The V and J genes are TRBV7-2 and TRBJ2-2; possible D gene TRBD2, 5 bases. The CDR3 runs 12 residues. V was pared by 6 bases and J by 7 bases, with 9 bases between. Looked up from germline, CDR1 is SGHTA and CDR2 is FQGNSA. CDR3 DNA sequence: TGTGCCAGCAGGTTCCGGGGCGGGGAGCTGTTTTTT. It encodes CASRFRGGELFF. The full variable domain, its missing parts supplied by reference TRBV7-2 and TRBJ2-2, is GAGVSQSPSNKVTEKGKDVELRCDPISGHTALYWYRQSLGQGLEFLIYFQGNSAPDKSGLPSDRFSAERTGGSVSTLTIQRTQQEDSAVYLCASRFRGGELFFGEGSRLTVL.

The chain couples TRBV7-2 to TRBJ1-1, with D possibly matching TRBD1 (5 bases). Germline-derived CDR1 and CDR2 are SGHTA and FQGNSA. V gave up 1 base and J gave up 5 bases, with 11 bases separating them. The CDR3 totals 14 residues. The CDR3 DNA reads TGTGCCAGCAGCTTAGTTGGGGGGGGTACTGAAGCTTTCTTT. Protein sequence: CASSLVGGGTEAFF.

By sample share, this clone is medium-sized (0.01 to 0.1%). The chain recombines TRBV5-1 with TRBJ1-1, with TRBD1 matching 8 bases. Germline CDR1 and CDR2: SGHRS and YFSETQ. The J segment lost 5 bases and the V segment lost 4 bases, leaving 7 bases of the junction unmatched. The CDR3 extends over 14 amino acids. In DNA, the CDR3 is TGCGCCAGCAGCGTACAGGGGGAAAGGACTGAAGCTTTCTTT. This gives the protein CASSVQGERTEAFF.

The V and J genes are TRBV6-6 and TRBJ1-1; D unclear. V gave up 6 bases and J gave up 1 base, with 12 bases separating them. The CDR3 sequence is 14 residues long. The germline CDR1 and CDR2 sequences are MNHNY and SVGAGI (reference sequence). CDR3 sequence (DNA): TGTGCCAGCAGCTACGGACGGGAGAACACTGAAGCTTTCTTT. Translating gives CASSYGRENTEAFF.

As DNA, the CDR3 is TGTGCCACCAGCAGACGTGGGACAGACACTGAAGCTTTCTTT. Protein product: CATSRRGTDTEAFF. The chain employs TRBV15 and TRBJ1-1, with TRBD1 matching 7 bases. Trimming cost V 2 bases and J 3 bases; bases outside gene matches: 3. The CDR3 runs to 14 residues. Germline CDR1 is LNHNV and CDR2 is YYDKDF (reference sequence).